This T cell receptor (beta chain) is from a study of immune heterogeneity within non-small cell lung tumors. In a multiplex PCR, 32 V and 13 J primers amplified TCR beta CDR3. TCRdb recomputed calls from the multiplex PCR reads with MiXCR, one row per CDR3 protein. This sample carries about 34,000 distinct CDR3 sequences, about 30% of them seen once, and the ten largest clones take around 3.9%. This CDR3 has 13 residues. V lost 4 bases to trimming and J lost 0 bases, with 7 bases between them. From germline, CDR1 is MNHEY and CDR2 SMNVEV (reference sequence). This clonotype was seen at least ten times. Template material for each sample was around 560 ng of bulk tumor genomic DNA. Taken during surgery, several biopsies per primary tumor were spaced as far apart as possible within the tumor mass. Enrolled individuals presented with untreated, newly diagnosed non-small cell lung cancer and received curative surgery.

This chain links TRBV27 with TRBJ2-7; D call uncertain. The TCR sequence derives from a man aged 35 to 55 with non-small cell lung cancer. Sequencing was performed on lung tumor tissue. CDR3: CASSYKVSYEQYF. For the CDR3, the DNA is TGTGCCAGCAGTTATAAGGTCTCCTACGAGCAGTACTTC.